Below, one TCR beta chain is given with its context. This clonotype was counted at least ten times. No cognate antigen has been identified for it. No base qualities exist here, and no much larger clone lies one base off it. Ophthalmopathy patients had moderately to severely active disease, Clinical Activity Score of at least 3, NOSPECS grade of at least 4, and disease duration under 3 months. Patients with other autoimmune diseases, uncontrolled infections, pregnancy or lactation were excluded. Clinical symptoms, serum thyroxine, TRAb, thyroid ultrasound and orbital computed tomography were used for diagnosis. Using Ficoll-Paque density gradient centrifugation, PBMCs were isolated from approximately 11 ml of fresh peripheral blood. Trizol reagent was used to extract the total RNA, and its quality was then checked on an Agilent 2100 Bioanalyzer. TCR beta CDR3 regions were amplified from RNA transcripts for repertoire sequencing. The first round was an RT-PCR using HTBI primers with the Qiagen OneStep RT-PCR kit, and this first round was followed by a second-round multiplex PCR, then size selection and purification. Libraries were sequenced on an Illumina HiSeq2000 using paired-end 100 bp reads. In the original analysis: SOAPnuke was used to process the reads, removing any read that contained adapters or uncalled bases, had a mean Phred below 15, or lacked an exact match to the constant primer or identifier. COPE v1.2.5 was used to merge the high-quality paired reads. Each unique nucleotide sequence was defined as a clonotype, and clonotypes were aligned to IMGT TRB V, D and J references with MiTCR v1.1. The analysis was limited to V-J combinations with a frequency above 0.0001, which together covered approximately 99% of repertoires. For each V-J combination, a TCR clonal expansion and chaos score was defined as F50 clonal expansion divided by the chaos observed in the TCRdist matrix. Features were reduced by Welch's t-statistics and random forest to about a dozen V-J combinations, which fed a naive Bayes classifier. Thyroid-blood repertoire similarity was quantified with the Morisita-Horn index. The raw public data were reprocessed by TCRdb itself: fastp quality trimming at Q25, MiXCR clonotype calling, in-frame beta chains only. Duplicate CDR3 protein sequences are folded into a single record with the most common DNA and genes. The V and J calls, along with clone size, are taken from TCRdb and not from the paper's own processing. The sample includes nearly 400,000 distinct CDR3 sequences, with around 16% observed a single time. The ten top clones hold around 1.4% of the sample.

The data were taken from a study of Graves' ophthalmopathy and Graves' hyperthyroidism (dated by TCRdb to the late 2010s). Regarding the complete study: Peripheral blood was collected at initial diagnosis, before any treatment. To tell Graves' ophthalmopathy apart from Graves' hyperthyroidism, and to predict which patients would progress to ophthalmopathy, the study relied on TCR beta repertoire signatures. In total, some 140 blood samples were TCR-sequenced: 43 ophthalmopathy, about 75 hyperthyroidism and 17 hyperthyroidism-to-ophthalmopathy patients. To explore V-J signatures distinguishing ophthalmopathy from hyperthyroidism, a discovery set of about 99 patients (roughly 45 ophthalmopathy, some 55 stable hyperthyroidism) was enrolled. For independent validation, a separate cohort was made up of 18 hyperthyroidism patients plus 17 patients who later progressed from hyperthyroidism to ophthalmopathy. In roughly 6 hyperthyroidism patients, the T-cell repertoire of thyroid tissue was compared with the T-cell repertoire of blood. Following sampling, methimazole starting at 30 mg daily was administered to hyperthyroidism patients, and high-dose intravenous methylprednisolone was administered to ophthalmopathy patients. The 95 to 100 discovery patients were randomly split 7:3 into training and test sets. What the work shows at the level of the full study, not this receptor alone: Sample size was not predetermined statistically, and investigators were not blinded to group allocation. In cross-validation, the 13-signature model distinguished ophthalmopathy from stable hyperthyroidism with nearly 90% sensitivity and approximately 81% specificity, while in the test set the corresponding values were around 79% and 71%. Most of the expanded thyroid clonotypes with a frequency above 0.001 were also detected in blood, and it was suggested that the thyroid immune response may be reflected by blood repertoires. In validation, the model predicted ophthalmopathy progression with nearly 71% sensitivity and approximately 78% specificity; 12 predicted patients were CT-confirmed with GO in a median of about 7.1 months.

Germline trimming: 5 bases from V, 3 bases from J; junction bases outside gene matches: 10. Via the germline V gene (reference sequence), CDR1 is DFQATT and CDR2 SNEGSKA. The CDR3 runs 14 amino acids, cysteine and phenylalanine included. This entry keeps only the CDR3 DNA: 42 bases, framed from base 1. The rearranged chain carries TRBV20-1 and TRBJ2-7; TRBD1 fits 7 bases in the junction. The sample taken for sequencing was peripheral blood. This TCR derives from a woman aged 18-35 years with Graves' ophthalmopathy. Donor details come from another sample of the same person, matched by shared clones. The CDR3 here reads CSASGTVYHYEQYF. The DNA is as follows: TGCAGTGCTTCTGGGACAGTCTATCACTACGAGCAGTACTTC.